The sequence of this TCR beta chain was determined in a study of long-term antiretroviral therapy in people with HIV. Study-wide findings and caveats: Blood dating 2004 to 2017 may reflect older ART regimens. HIV repertoires spanned tighter CDR3 length ranges than controls did.

The assay used was immunoSEQ (version v3.0), run at survey level. Libraries were prepared by immunoSEQ multiplex PCR; TCRdb keeps only in-frame clonotypes and omits some of them. This table holds some 34,000 clones, around 79% found once. This clone was seen a single time. The antigen is not known. The sequence was obtained from a man aged 18 to 30 with HIV. Sequences were derived from unsorted PBMCs, sampled 1.9 years after starting antiretroviral therapy.

CDR3: CASSPGTATGELFF. CDR3 bases: TGTGCCAGCAGCCCCGGGACAGCCACCGGGGAGCTGTTTTTT. This chain connects TRBV28 to TRBJ2-2; 7 positions agree with TRBD1. The CDR3 has 14 residues. V was pared by 6 bases and J by 4 bases, with 5 bases of the junction left unmatched. Per germline, CDR1 MDHEN and CDR2 SYDVKM. Variable domain in full (rest from reference TRBV28 and TRBJ2-2): DVKVTQSSRYLVKRTGEKVFLECVQDMDHENMFWYRQDPGLGLRLIYFSYDVKMKEKGDIPEGYSVSREKKERFSLILESASTNQTSMYLCASSPGTATGELFFGEGSRLTVL.